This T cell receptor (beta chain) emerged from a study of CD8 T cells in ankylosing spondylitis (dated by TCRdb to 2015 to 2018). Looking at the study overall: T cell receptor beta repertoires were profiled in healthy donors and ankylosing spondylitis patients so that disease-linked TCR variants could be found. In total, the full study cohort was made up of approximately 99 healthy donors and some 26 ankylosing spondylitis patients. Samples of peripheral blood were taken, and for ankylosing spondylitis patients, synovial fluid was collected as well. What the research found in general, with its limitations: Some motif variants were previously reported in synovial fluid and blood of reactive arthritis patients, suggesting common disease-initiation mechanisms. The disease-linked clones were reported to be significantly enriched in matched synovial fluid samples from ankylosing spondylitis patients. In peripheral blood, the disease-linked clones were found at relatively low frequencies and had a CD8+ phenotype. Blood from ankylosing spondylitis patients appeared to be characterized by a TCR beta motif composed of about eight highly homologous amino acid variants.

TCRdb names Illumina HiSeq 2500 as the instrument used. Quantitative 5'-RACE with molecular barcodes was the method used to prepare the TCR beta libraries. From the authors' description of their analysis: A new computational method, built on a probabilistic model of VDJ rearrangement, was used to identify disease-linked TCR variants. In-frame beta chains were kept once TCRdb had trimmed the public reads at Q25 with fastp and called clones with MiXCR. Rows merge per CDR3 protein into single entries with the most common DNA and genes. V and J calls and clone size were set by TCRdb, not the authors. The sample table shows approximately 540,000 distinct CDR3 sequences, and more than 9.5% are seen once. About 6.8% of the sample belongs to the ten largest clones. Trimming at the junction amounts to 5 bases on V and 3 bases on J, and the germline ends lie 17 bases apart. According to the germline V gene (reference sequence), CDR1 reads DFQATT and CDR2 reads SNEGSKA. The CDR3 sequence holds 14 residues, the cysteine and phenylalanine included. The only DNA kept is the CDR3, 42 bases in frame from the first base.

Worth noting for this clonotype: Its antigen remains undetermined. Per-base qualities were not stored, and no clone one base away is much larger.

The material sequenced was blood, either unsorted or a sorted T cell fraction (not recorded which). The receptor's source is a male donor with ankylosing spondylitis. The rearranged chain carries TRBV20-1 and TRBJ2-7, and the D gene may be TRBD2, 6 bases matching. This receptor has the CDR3 CSAFAGTGSYEQYF. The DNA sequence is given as TGCAGTGCTTTTGCCGGGACTGGAAGCTACGAGCAGTACTTC.